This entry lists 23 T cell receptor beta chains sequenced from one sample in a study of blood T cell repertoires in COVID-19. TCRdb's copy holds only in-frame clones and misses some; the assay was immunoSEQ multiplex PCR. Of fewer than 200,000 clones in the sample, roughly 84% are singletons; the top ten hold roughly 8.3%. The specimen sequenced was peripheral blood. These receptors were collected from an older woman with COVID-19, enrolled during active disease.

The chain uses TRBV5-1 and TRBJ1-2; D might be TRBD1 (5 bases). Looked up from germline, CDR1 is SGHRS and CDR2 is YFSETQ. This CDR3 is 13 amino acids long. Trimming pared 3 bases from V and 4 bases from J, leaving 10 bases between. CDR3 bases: TGCGCCAGCAGCTCCCAGGGACTCTATGGCTACACCTTC. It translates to CASSSQGLYGYTF.

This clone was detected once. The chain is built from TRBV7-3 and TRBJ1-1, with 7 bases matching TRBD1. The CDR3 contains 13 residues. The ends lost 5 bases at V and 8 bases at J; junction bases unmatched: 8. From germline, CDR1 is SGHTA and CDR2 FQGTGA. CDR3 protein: CASSPGTVKEAFF. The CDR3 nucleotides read TGTGCCAGCAGCCCCGGGACAGTCAAAGAAGCTTTCTTT.

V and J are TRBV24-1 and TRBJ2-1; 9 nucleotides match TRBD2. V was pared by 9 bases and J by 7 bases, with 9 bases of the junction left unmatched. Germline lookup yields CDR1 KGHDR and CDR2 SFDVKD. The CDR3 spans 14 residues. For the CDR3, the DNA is TGTGCCACCGGGGGGCTAGCGGGAAAAAATGAGCAGTTCTTC. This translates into CATGGLAGKNEQFF.

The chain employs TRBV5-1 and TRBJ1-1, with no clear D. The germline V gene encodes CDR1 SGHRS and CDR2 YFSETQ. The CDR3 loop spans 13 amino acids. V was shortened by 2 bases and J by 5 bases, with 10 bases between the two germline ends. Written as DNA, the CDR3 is TGCGCCAGCAGCTTTGACTCTGGGACTGAAGCTTTCTTT. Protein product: CASSFDSGTEAFF.

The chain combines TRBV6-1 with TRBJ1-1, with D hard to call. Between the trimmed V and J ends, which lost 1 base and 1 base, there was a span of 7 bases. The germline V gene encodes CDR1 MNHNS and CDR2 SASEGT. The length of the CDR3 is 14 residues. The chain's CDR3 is CASSEDPWNTEAFF. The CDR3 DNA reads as TGTGCCAGCAGTGAAGATCCCTGGAACACTGAAGCTTTCTTT.

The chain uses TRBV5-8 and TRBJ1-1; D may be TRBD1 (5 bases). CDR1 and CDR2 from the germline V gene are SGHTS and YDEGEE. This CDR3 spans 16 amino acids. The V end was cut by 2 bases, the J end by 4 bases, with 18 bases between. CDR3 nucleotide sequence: TGTGCCAGCAGCTTTACAGGTCCTAGGCGTGGCACTGAAGCTTTCTTT. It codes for CASSFTGPRRGTEAFF.

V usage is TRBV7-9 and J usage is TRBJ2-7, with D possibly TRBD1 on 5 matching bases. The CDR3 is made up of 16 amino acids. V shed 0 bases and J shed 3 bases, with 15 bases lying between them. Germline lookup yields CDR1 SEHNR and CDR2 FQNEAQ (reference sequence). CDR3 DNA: TGTGCCAGCAGCTTAGCAGGGCAAGGGGCCCTCTACGAGCAGTACTTC. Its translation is CASSLAGQGALYEQYF.

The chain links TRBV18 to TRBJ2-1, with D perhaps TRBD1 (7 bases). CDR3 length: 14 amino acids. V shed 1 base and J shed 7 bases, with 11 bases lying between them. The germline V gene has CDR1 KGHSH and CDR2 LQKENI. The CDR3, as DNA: TGTGCCAGCTCACCACTGGCAGGGGGGAATGAGCAGTTCTTC. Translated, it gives CASSPLAGGNEQFF.

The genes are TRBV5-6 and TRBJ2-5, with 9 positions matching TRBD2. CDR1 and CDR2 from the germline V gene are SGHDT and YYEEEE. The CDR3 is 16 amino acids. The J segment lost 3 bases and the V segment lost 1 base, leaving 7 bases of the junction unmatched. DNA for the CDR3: TGTGCCAGCAGCTTGCGTAGTAGCGGGAGTGAAGAGACCCAGTACTTC. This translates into CASSLRSSGSEETQYF.

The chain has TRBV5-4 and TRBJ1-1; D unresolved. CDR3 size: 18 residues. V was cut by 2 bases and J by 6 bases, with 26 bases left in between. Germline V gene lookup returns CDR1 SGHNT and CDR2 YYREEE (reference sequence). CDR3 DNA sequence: TGTGCCAGCAGCTTCGGCTTGAGTTTAGGAGCGGGCGTTTCTGAAGCTTTCTTT. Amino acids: CASSFGLSLGAGVSEAFF.

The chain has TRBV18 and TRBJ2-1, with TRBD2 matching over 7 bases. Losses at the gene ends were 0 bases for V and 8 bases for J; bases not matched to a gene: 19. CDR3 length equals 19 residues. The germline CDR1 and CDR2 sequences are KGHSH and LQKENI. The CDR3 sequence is CASSPPGGRDLIIMHEQFF. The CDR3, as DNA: TGTGCCAGCTCACCACCTGGTGGGAGGGATCTTATCATCATGCATGAGCAGTTCTTC. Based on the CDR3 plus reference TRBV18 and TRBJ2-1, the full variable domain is NAGVMQNPRHLVRRRGQEARLRCSPMKGHSHVYWYRQLPEEGLKFMVYLQKENIIDESGMPKERFSAEFPKEGPSILRIQQVVRGDSAAYFCASSPPGGRDLIIMHEQFFGPGTRLTVL.

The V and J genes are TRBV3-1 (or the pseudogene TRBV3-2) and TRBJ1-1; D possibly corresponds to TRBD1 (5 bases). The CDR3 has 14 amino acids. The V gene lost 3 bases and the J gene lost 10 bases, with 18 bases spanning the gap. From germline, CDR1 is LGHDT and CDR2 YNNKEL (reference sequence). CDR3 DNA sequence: TGTGCCAGCAGCCATACCGGGACTCACCTTGGAGCTTTCTTT. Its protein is CASSHTGTHLGAFF.

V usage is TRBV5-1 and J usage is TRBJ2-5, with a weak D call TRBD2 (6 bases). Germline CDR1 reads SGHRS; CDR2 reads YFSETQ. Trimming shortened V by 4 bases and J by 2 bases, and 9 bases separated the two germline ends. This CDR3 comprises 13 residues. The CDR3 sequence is CASSRDFQETQYF. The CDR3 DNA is TGCGCCAGCAGCAGGGACTTTCAAGAGACCCAGTACTTC.

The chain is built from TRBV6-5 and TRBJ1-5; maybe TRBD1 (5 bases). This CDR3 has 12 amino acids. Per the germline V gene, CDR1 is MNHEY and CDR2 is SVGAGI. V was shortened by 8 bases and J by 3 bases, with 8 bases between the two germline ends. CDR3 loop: CASRQPNQPQHF. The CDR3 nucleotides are TGTGCCAGCCGACAGCCCAATCAGCCCCAGCATTTT.

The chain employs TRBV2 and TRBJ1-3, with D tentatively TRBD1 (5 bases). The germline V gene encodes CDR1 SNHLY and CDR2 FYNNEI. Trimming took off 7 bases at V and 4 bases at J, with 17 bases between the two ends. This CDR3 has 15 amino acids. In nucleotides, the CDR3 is TGTGCCAGCACCACAAATCAGGGCAGAGGAAACACCATATATTTT. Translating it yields CASTTNQGRGNTIYF.

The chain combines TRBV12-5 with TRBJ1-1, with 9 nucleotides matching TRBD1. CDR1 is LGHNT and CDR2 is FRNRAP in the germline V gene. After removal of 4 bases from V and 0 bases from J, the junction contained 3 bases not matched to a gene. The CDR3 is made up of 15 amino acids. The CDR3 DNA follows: TGTGCTAGTGGTTGGGGACAGGGAATGAACACTGAAGCTTTCTTT. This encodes CASGWGQGMNTEAFF.

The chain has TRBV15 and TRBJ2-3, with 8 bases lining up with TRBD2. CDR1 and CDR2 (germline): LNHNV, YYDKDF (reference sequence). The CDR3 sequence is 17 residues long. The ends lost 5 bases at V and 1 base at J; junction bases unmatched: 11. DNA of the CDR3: TGTGCCACCAGCCCCTTACAGCGGGAGTCGGGCACAGATACGCAGTATTTT. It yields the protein CATSPLQRESGTDTQYF.

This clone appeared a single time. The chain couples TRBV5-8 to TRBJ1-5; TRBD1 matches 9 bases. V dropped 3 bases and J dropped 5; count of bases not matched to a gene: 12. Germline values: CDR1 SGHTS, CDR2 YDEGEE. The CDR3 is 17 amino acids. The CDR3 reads CASSSTGTGPPDQPQHF. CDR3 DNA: TGTGCCAGCAGCTCCACCGGGACAGGGCCGCCTGATCAGCCCCAGCATTTT.

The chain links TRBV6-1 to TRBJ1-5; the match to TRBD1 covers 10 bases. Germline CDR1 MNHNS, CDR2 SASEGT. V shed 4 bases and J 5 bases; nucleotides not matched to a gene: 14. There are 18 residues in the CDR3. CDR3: CASSGEKDRGVMDQPQHF. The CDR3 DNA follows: TGTGCCAGCAGTGGAGAAAAGGACAGGGGGGTAATGGATCAGCCCCAGCATTTT.

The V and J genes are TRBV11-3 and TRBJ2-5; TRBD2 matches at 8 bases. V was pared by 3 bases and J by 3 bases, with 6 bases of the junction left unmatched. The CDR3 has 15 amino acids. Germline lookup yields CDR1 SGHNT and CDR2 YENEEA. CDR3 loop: CASSFGTSVEETQYF. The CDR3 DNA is TGTGCCAGCAGCTTTGGGACTAGTGTTGAAGAGACCCAGTACTTC.

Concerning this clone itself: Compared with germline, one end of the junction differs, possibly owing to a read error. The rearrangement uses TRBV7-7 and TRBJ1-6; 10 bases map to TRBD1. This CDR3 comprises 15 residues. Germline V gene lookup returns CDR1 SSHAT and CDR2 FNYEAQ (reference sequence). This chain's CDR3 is CASSPGQGDGSPLHF. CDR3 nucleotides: TGTGCTAGCAGCCCCGGACAGGGGGACGGTTCACCCCTCCACTTT.

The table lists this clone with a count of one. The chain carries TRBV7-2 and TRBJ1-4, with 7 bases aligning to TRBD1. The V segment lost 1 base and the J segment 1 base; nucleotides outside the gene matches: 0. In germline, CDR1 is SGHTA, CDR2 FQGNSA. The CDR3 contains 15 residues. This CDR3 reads CASSLGDRTNEKLFF. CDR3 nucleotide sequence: TGTGCCAGCAGCTTAGGGGACAGAACTAATGAAAAACTGTTTTTT.

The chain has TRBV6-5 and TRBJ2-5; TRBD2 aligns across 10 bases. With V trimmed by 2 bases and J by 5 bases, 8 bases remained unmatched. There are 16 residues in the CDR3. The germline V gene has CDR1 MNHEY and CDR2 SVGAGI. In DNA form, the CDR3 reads TGTGCCAGCAGTTACGGGAGCGGGAGGGCCGGTGAGACCCAGTACTTC. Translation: CASSYGSGRAGETQYF.